The T cell receptor (beta chain) described here comes from a study of control samples from healthy donors and cancer patients. The assay was immunoSEQ multiplex PCR, and TCRdb's table has in-frame clones only and misses some. Seen here are 40,000 or so clones, 80% to 90% observed once, and the top ten hold around a fifth. Germline V gene lookup returns CDR1 SGDLS and CDR2 YYNGEE. Unmatched junction bases numbered 9, after V lost 3 bases and J lost 10 bases. This CDR3 comprises 14 residues. This clone has a handful of counts. Sequencing input: PBMCs. The V gene is TRBV9, the J gene TRBJ1-1, with 10 nucleotides matching TRBD1. This TCR derives from a woman aged 60-75 years with lung cancer. The CDR3 sequence: CASSARDRGTGAFF. CDR3 bases: TGTGCCAGCAGCGCCCGGGACAGGGGAACAGGAGCTTTCTTT.